The 27 T cell receptor beta chains given below trace back to one sample, sequenced in a study of CD8+ T cells in alopecia areata. Extracted RNA was reverse transcribed into cDNA, the sequencing template. TCRdb keeps only in-frame clones here, not all; method: immunoSEQ multiplex PCR. Of 150,000 to 200,000 clones listed, approximately 51% are singletons. Treatment noted: oral pan-JAK inhibitor, 5-10 mg twice daily. This sample comprised CD8+ T cells sorted from blood, obtained around week 53, from a patient treated with tofacitinib. The source is a human donor with alopecia areata.

The rearrangement links TRBV9 to TRBJ1-1, with TRBD1 matching over 7 bases. The V gene end was trimmed by 3 bases and the J gene end by 7 bases; junction bases not matched to a gene: 6. This CDR3 contains 13 residues. Germline CDR1 reads SGDLS; CDR2 reads YYNGEE. CDR3 bases: TGTGCCAGCAGCGATACAGGGGCACGTGAAGCTTTCTTT. Translated, it gives CASSDTGAREAFF.

This chain links TRBV29-1 with TRBJ1-1; D gene unclear. The CDR3 has 13 residues. Germline CDR1 is SQVTM and CDR2 is ANQGSEA. The V end was cut by 1 base, the J end by 2 bases, with 8 bases between. The CDR3 sequence: CSVEGVTNTEAFF. Here the CDR3 DNA reads TGCAGCGTTGAAGGGGTCACCAACACTGAAGCTTTCTTT.

This clone has just a few counts. The V and J genes are TRBV29-1 and TRBJ1-1, with D hard to call. The CDR3 loop spans 12 amino acids. The germline V gene has CDR1 SQVTM and CDR2 ANQGSEA. Trimming pared 3 bases from V and 1 base from J, leaving 6 bases between. The CDR3 bases are TGCAGCGTTGATGGGTCGAACACTGAAGCTTTCTTT. This translates into CSVDGSNTEAFF.

This chain joins TRBV29-1 and TRBJ2-3; a possible D gene is TRBD1 (6 bases). Trimming shortened V by 1 base and J by 5 bases, and 13 bases separated the two germline ends. CDR1 and CDR2 (germline): SQVTM, ANQGSEA. CDR3 length equals 14 residues. CDR3 bases: TGCAGCGTTGAAGGAGACAGGAGAATAGATACGCAGTATTTT. The encoded protein is CSVEGDRRIDTQYF.

V is TRBV27 and J is TRBJ2-7; weak D call: TRBD2 (5 bases). The CDR3 loop spans 12 amino acids. With 2 bases removed from V and 6 bases from J, the gap between germline ends came to 8 bases. The germline V gene has CDR1 MNHEY and CDR2 SMNVEV (reference sequence). CDR3 nucleotide sequence: TGTGCCAGCAGTTTACGGGGATTCGAGCAGTACTTC. This sequence encodes CASSLRGFEQYF.

The chain recombines TRBV27 with TRBJ2-7, with D hard to call. The CDR3 sequence is 14 residues long. Germline V CDR1 and CDR2: MNHEY, SMNVEV (reference sequence). V lost 2 bases and J 5 bases, leaving 13 bases between the germline ends. The CDR3 loop reads CASSLIEALDEQYF. CDR3 bases: TGTGCCAGCAGTTTAATCGAAGCCTTGGACGAGCAGTACTTC.

This rearrangement joins TRBV14 to TRBJ1-4, with D possibly matching TRBD1 (6 bases). This CDR3 is 18 amino acids long. Germline V gives CDR1 SGHDN, CDR2 FVKESK. Trimming shortened V by 0 bases and J by 3 bases, and 17 bases separated the two germline ends. CDR3 sequence (DNA): TGTGCCAGCAGCCAAGATCCCCGACAGGAACCGGCTAATGAAAAACTGTTTTTT. Residues: CASSQDPRQEPANEKLFF.

Only a few counts were recorded for this clone. V gene TRBV10-3 combines with J gene TRBJ2-1; TRBD1 matches at 7 bases. The ends lost 0 bases at V and 3 bases at J; junction bases unmatched: 2. The CDR3 length is 15 residues. CDR1 ENHRY and CDR2 SYGVKD come from the germline V gene. The CDR3 nucleotides are TGTGCCATCAGTGAGTCCGGGACAGACTACAATGAGCAGTTCTTC. It specifies CAISESGTDYNEQFF.

The chain uses TRBV6-1 and TRBJ2-7, with D maybe TRBD1 (5 bases). V lost 2 bases to trimming and J lost 0 bases, with 8 bases between them. CDR1 is MNHNS, CDR2 SASEGT, per germline. This CDR3 contains 14 residues. DNA of the CDR3: TGTGCCAGCAGTGAACGAGACAGCTCCTACGAGCAGTACTTC. Residues: CASSERDSSYEQYF.

This rearrangement joins TRBV29-1 to TRBJ2-5, with a possible D match to TRBD1 (6 bases). Germline CDR1 reads SQVTM; CDR2 reads ANQGSEA. This CDR3 is built from 12 residues. The V and J ends lost 6 bases and 4 bases respectively, with 12 bases between them. The CDR3 spells CSVRPGVETQYF. The DNA for the CDR3 is TGCAGCGTCCGCCCAGGGGTAGAGACCCAGTACTTC.

In the case of this clone: The same CDR3 also results from other DNA sequences found in this sample. The chain recombines TRBV29-1 with TRBJ2-7; 12 bases are shared with TRBD1. CDR1 is SQVTM and CDR2 is ANQGSEA in the germline V gene. V dropped 7 bases and J dropped 4; count of bases not matched to a gene: 2. The CDR3 spans 12 residues. This CDR3 reads CSGGQGAYEQYF. The CDR3 coding sequence is TGCAGCGGGGGACAGGGGGCTTACGAGCAGTACTTC.

The J gene is TRBJ2-1, the V gene TRBV7-9; D is unresolved. This CDR3 contains 14 residues. The germline V gene has CDR1 SEHNR and CDR2 FQNEAQ (reference sequence). V dropped 5 bases and J dropped 5 bases, with 13 bases sitting between them. The CDR3 DNA sequence: TGTGCCAGCAGCGCACCTGACATAAACAATGAGCAGTTCTTC. It encodes CASSAPDINNEQFF.

This clone was seen only a few times. This chain joins TRBV14 and TRBJ2-7; no firm D call. The CDR3 runs 13 residues. Germline values: CDR1 SGHDN, CDR2 FVKESK. V was cut by 1 base and J by 0 bases, with 4 bases left in between. DNA of the CDR3: TGTGCCAGCAGCCAAGTTAGCTCCTACGAGCAGTACTTC. Its translation is CASSQVSSYEQYF.

The chain carries TRBV11-2 and TRBJ2-7; no clear D gene. Trimming left V 1 base short and J 2 bases short, with 3 bases between. CDR3 length equals 12 residues. Germline CDR1 SGHAT, CDR2 FQNNGV. CDR3 bases: TGTGCCAGCAGCTTAGCTGCCTACGAGCAGTACTTC. Amino acid sequence: CASSLAAYEQYF. The variable domain in full, completed from reference TRBV11-2 and TRBJ2-7, reads EAGVAQSPRYKIIEKRQSVAFWCNPISGHATLYWYQQILGQGPKLLIQFQNNGVVDDSQLPKDRFSAERLKGVDSTLKIQPAKLEDSAVYLCASSLAAYEQYFGPGTRLTVT.

The rearrangement links TRBV9 to TRBJ1-6; 9 bases are a match to TRBD1. Germline CDR1 reads SGDLS; CDR2 reads YYNGEE. Trimming took 3 bases from V and 9 from J; bases not matched to a gene: 13. The CDR3 covers 17 residues. The CDR3 region is CASSAHQGQGLGSPLHF. Written as DNA, the CDR3 is TGTGCCAGCAGCGCCCACCAAGGACAGGGGTTGGGTTCACCCCTCCACTTT.

This clone came up a few times. The chain is built from TRBV6-4 and TRBJ1-1, with D uncertain. Trimming left V 2 bases short and J 1 base short, with 5 bases between. The CDR3 is 13 residues long. CDR1 and CDR2 (germline): MRHNA, SNTAGT. The CDR3 spells CASSDKENTEAFF. CDR3 DNA: TGTGCCAGCAGTGACAAAGAGAACACTGAAGCTTTCTTT.

As regards this clone: The junction shows a germline mismatch at one end, possibly a read error. Additional DNA sequences in this sample encode the identical CDR3. The CDR3, as DNA: TGTGCCCGTGACAGGGCCGCGAGTGGCTACACCTTT. This gives the protein CARDRAASGYTF. The rearrangement uses TRBV30 and TRBJ1-2, with TRBD1 identical over 7 bases. The CDR3 is made up of 12 amino acids. Germline V gene sequence: CDR1 GTSNPN, CDR2 SVGIG (reference sequence).

This clone was picked up a small number of times. The chain uses TRBV6-1 and TRBJ2-2; a possible D gene is TRBD2 (6 bases). V was cut by 5 bases and J by 5 bases, with 9 bases left in between. Germline CDR1 is MNHNS and CDR2 is SASEGT. The CDR3 has 13 amino acids. In DNA, the CDR3 is TGTGCCAGCAGTCAGGGACTGACCGGGGAGCTGTTTTTT. Amino acids: CASSQGLTGELFF.

The V call is TRBV6-1, the J call TRBJ2-7; weak D call: TRBD1 (6 bases). From germline, CDR1 is MNHNS and CDR2 SASEGT. The CDR3 covers 12 residues. V gave up 7 bases and J gave up 3 bases, with 10 bases separating them. The CDR3 loop reads CASTGQNYEQYF. The CDR3 DNA sequence: TGTGCCAGCACAGGACAGAACTACGAGCAGTACTTC.

This clone was observed a few times. The chain employs TRBV6-6 and TRBJ1-2; no reliable D call. The CDR3 loop spans 14 amino acids. Germline values: CDR1 MNHNY, CDR2 SVGAGI (reference sequence). Trimming removed 0 bases at V and 4 bases at J, with 9 bases between. The CDR3 DNA reads TGTGCCAGCAGTTACTCTAGGGAGGGCTATGGCTACACCTTC. This codes for CASSYSREGYGYTF.

There are a few counts of this clone. This sequence joins TRBV27 and TRBJ1-6; 10 nucleotides agree with TRBD1. Trimming removed 7 bases from V and 10 bases from J; junction bases left unmatched: 7. The CDR3 length is 14 residues. Per germline, CDR1 MNHEY and CDR2 SMNVEV (reference sequence). The CDR3 region is CASTRQGAWSPLHF. For the CDR3, the DNA is TGTGCCAGCACTCGACAGGGGGCCTGGTCACCCCTCCACTTT.

The V call is TRBV30, the J call TRBJ1-2, with D hard to call. Trimming shortened V by 5 bases and J by 5 bases, and 12 bases separated the two germline ends. The V gene's germline CDR1 is GTSNPN and CDR2 SVGIG (reference sequence). The CDR3 totals 12 residues. The CDR3: CAWGPTFYGYTF. CDR3 sequence (DNA): TGTGCCTGGGGACCCACCTTTTATGGCTACACCTTC.

A single count supports this clone. The chain uses TRBV5-6 and TRBJ2-1; 10 nucleotides align to TRBD2. The germline CDR1 and CDR2 sequences are SGHDT and YYEEEE. CDR3 length equals 15 residues. J was trimmed by 6 bases and V by 0 bases; bases with no gene match: 3. CDR3 nucleotides: TGTGCCAGCAGCTTGGGAGTAGCGGGAGGCAATGAGCAGTTCTTC. It yields the protein CASSLGVAGGNEQFF.

The chain combines TRBV21-1 with TRBJ1-2; TRBD1, the D gene given by the table, was not confirmed from the DNA. TRBV21-1 is reported as a pseudogene. CDR3 size: 15 residues. The CDR3 DNA follows: TGTGCCAGCAGTCCGCCGGCCGGGACAGGGAATGGCTACACCTTC. This gives the protein CASSPPAGTGNGYTF.

The chain carries TRBV5-4 and TRBJ1-1; possibly TRBD1 for D (5 bases). V was trimmed by 5 bases and J by 3 bases, leaving 17 bases between them. The length of the CDR3 is 15 residues. Per germline, CDR1 SGHNT and CDR2 YYREEE (reference sequence). The CDR3 nucleotides read TGTGCCAGCAGTCCTCCCCCCCAGGGTTACACTGAAGCTTTCTTT. As protein: CASSPPPQGYTEAFF.

The rearrangement links TRBV5-4 to TRBJ2-1, with 9 positions matching TRBD1. Trimming removed 4 bases from V and 3 bases from J; junction bases left unmatched: 5. The CDR3 has 15 amino acids. Germline loops: CDR1 SGHNT, CDR2 YYREEE (reference sequence). The CDR3 reads CASSPGQGGYNEQFF. CDR3 nucleotides: TGTGCCAGCAGCCCGGGACAGGGAGGCTACAATGAGCAGTTCTTC.

The chain is built from TRBV6-1 and TRBJ2-5, with 12 nucleotides matching TRBD2. CDR1 and CDR2 from the germline V gene are MNHNS and SASEGT. There are 16 residues in the CDR3. The J segment lost 3 bases and the V segment lost 3 bases, leaving 5 bases of the junction unmatched. The CDR3 sequence is CASSERLAGEEETQYF. The CDR3 bases are TGTGCCAGCAGTGAGCGACTAGCGGGGGAGGAAGAGACCCAGTACTTC.